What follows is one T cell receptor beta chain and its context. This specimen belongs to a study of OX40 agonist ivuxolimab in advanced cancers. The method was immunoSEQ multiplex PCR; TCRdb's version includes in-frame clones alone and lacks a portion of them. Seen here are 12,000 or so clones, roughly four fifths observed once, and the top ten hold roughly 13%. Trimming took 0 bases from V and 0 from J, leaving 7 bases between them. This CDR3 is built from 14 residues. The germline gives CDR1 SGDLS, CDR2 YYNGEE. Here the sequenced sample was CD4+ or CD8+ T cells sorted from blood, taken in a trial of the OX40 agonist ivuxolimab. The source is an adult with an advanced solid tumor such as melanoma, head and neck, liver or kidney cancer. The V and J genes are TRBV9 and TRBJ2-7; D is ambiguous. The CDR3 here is CASSVEAFSYEQYF. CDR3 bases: TGTGCCAGCAGCGTAGAAGCGTTCTCCTACGAGCAGTACTTC.